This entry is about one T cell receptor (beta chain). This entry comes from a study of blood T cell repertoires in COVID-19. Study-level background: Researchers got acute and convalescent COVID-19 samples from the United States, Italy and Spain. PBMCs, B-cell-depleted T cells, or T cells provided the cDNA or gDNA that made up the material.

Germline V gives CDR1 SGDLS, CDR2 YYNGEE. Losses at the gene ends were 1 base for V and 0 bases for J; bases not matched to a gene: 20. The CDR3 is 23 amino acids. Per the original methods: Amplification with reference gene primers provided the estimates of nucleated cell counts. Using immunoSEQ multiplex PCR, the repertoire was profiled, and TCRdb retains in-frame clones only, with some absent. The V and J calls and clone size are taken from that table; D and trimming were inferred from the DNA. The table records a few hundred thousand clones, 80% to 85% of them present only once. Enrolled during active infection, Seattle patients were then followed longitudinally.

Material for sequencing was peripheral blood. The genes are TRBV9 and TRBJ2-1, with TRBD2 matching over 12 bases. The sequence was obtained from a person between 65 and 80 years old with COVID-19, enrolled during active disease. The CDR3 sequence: CASSVNPLETSGSRRGSYNEQFF. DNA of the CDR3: TGTGCCAGCAGCGTAAATCCACTTGAGACTAGCGGGAGCCGGCGCGGCTCCTACAATGAGCAGTTCTTC.